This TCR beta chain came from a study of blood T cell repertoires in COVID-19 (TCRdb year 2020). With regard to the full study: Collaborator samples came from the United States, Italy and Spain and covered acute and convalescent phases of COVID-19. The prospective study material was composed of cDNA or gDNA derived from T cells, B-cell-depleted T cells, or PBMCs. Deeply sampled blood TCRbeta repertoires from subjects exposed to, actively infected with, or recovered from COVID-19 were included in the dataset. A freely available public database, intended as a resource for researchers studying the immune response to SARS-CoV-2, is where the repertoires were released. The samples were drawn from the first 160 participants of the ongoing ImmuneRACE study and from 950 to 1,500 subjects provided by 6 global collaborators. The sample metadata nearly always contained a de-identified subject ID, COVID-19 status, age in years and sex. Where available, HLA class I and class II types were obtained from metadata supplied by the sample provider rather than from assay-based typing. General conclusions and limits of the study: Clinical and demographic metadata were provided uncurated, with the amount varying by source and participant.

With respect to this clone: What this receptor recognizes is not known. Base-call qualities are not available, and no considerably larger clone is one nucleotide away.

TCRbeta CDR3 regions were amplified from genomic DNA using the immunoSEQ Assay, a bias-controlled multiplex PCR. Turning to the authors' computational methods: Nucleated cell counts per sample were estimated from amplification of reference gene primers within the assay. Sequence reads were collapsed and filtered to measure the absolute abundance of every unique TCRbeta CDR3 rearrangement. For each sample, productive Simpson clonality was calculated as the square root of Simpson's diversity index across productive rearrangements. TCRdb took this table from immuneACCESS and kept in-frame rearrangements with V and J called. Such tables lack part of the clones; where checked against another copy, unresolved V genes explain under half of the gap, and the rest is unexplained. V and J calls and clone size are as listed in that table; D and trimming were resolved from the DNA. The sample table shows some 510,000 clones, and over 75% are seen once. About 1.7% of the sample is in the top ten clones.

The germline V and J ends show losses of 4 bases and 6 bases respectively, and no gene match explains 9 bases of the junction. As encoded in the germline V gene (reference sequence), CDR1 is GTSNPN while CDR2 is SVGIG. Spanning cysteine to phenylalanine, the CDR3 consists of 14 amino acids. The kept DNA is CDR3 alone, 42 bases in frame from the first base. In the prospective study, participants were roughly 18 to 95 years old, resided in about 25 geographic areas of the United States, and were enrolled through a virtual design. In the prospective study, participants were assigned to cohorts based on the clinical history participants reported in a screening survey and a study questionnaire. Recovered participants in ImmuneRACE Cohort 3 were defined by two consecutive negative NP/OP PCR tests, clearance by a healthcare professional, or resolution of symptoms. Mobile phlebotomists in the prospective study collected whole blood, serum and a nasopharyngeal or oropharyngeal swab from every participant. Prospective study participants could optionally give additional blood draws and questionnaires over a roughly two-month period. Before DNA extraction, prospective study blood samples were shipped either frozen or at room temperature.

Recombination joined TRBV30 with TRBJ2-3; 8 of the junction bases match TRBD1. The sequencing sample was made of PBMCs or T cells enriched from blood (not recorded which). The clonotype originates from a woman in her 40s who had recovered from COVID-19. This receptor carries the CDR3 CAWTRTGITDTQYF. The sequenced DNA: TGTGCCTGGACCCGGACAGGGATCACGGATACGCAGTATTTT. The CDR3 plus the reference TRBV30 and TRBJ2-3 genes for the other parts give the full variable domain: SQTIHQWPATLVQPVGSPLSLECTVEGTSNPNLYWYRQAAGRGLQLLFYSVGIGQISSEVPQNLSASRPQDRQFILSSKKLLLSDSGFYLCAWTRTGITDTQYFGPGTRLTVL.